This T cell receptor (beta chain) was captured by sequencing in a study of T-cell memory formation after mild COVID-19. Regarding the study as a whole: Balance between CD4 and CD8 was seen in clones contracting day 15 to 85, and a CD4+ lean was seen in later expanders. CD4+ contracting clones were found mainly in CM and EM, and CD8+ ones in EMRA. A subset of responding clones appeared in pre-infection memory, suggesting cross-reactive memory joined.

This clonotype was detected a few times. Its antigen is currently unknown. A single record per CDR3 protein comes from TCRdb applying MiXCR to the 5' RACE reads. The table records around 370,000 distinct CDR3 sequences, roughly 20% of them present only once. The V end lost 5 bases, the J end lost 6 bases, and 13 bases lay between the germline ends. CDR1 and CDR2 (germline): SEHNR, FQNEAQ (reference sequence). The CDR3 consists of 13 residues. V gene TRBV7-9 combines with J gene TRBJ1-1; D is possibly TRBD1 (6 bases). The receptor comes from an adult woman who had mild COVID-19 (a few samples of this study predate the infection). Cell type and time point are not known. The sequenced sample was PBMCs or a T cell subset sorted from them (not recorded which). CDR3 coding DNA: TGTGCCAGCAGCATTGAACAGGGAGCTGAAGCTTTCTTT. This gives the protein CASSIEQGAEAFF.